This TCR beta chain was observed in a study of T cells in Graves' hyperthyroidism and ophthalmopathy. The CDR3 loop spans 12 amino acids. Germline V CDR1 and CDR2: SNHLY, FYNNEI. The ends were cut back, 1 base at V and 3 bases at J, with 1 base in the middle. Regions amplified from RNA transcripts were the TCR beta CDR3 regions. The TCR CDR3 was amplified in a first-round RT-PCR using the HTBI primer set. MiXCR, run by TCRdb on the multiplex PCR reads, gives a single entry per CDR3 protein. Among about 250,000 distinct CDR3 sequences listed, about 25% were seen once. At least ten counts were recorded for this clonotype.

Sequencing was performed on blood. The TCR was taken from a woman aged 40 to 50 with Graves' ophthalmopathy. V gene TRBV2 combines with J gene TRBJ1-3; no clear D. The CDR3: CASSEGGNTIYF. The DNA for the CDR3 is TGTGCCAGCAGTGAAGGTGGAAACACCATATATTTT.